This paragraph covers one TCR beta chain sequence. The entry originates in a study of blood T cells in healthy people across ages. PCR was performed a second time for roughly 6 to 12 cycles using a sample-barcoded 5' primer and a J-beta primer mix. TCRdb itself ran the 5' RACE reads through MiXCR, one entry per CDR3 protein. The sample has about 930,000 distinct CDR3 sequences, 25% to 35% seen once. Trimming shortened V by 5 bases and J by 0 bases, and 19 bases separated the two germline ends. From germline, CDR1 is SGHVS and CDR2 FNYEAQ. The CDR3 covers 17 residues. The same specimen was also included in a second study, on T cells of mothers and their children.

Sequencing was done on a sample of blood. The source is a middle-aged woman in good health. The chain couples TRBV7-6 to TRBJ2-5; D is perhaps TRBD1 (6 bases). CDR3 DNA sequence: TGTGCCAGCAGCCGCCCCGAACAGGGAATAGACCAAGAGACCCAGTACTTC. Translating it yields CASSRPEQGIDQETQYF.